The entry below gives a single T cell receptor beta chain sequence along with its context. Its binding antigen is unknown. It has no much larger one-base neighbor in the sample; base qualities were not kept. This entry belongs to a study of shared clonotypes between healthy human individuals (dated by TCRdb to about 2020). Background on the whole study: A couple of women and a few men aged 18 to 49 years were included in the cohort. Libraries were prepared and TCR repertoires were sequenced by different laboratories using diverse techniques, in order to increase sequencing depth and limit assay-specific biases. The study deeply sequenced blood TCR repertoires of 5 or 6 healthy adults to estimate repertoire size and the extent of clonotype sharing between individuals. For each donor, three plates each were used for CD4 naive and CD4 memory, two plates were used for CD8 naive, and one plate was used for CD8 memory. Each donor's leukapheresis produced roughly between roughly 0.94 and 9.5 billion PBMCs. Study-level results and caveats: Even with the large sequencing depth, rarefaction of the sorted-subset datasets indicated that sequencing was incomplete. Based on pairwise subsampling, the degree of clonotype sharing among donors was expected to be affected by sequencing depth. Naive subsets generally had larger estimated clonotype richness than memory subsets did. Higher generation probabilities were observed for clonotypes shared by all four sorted-subset donors than for non-shared clonotypes. Sampling was restricted to blood, and TCR repertoires in tissue are likely to differ from TCR repertoires in blood. Approximately 5% of naive CD4, around 3.5% of naive CD8, roughly 2.4% of memory CD4, and approximately 0.4% of memory CD8 clonotypes were shared across several donors. The small number of donors limited the genetic and exposure-history diversity represented.

V ends up 2 bases short and J 0 bases short, with an unmatched junction base count of 16. Its CDR3 holds 20 amino acids, cysteine through phenylalanine. Of the read, only the CDR3 DNA is kept; its 60 bases are in frame from base 1. Via the germline V gene (reference sequence), CDR1 is MNHEY and CDR2 SMNVEV. The donors were healthy, HIV-negative adults with no recently reported acute infections or vaccinations. Every donor was a Caucasian adult residing in Nashville, Tennessee, USA. CD4+ T cells were enriched by magnetic negative selection, after which naive cells were positively selected on CD45RA and the negative fraction was taken as the memory subset. Blood was obtained by leukapheresis, after which PBMCs were separated by Ficoll-Histopaque density gradient centrifugation and cryopreserved in liquid nitrogen vapor phase. Purity and quantity of every magnetically sorted T cell population were checked by analytical flow cytometry. Genomic DNA was isolated from every sorted fraction and measured by UV absorbance on a Nanodrop 2000c.

Using the deep immunoSEQ assay, multiplex PCR amplified TCR CDR3 regions from genomic DNA. For each cell subset, the extracted genomic DNA was distributed evenly across all wells of several immunoSEQ 96-well plates, and each plate served as one replicate. Each replicate PCR for sorted subsets received around 200 ng genomic DNA, equal to about 30,000 T cell genomes. The purified libraries were quantified using a Qubit 3.0 fluorometer, sized with a Bioanalyzer 2100, and then quantified again using the KAPA Library Quantification kit. A separate single-read 150-cycle Illumina NextSeq 550 flow cell was used to sequence each immunoSEQ 96-well plate. The original methods were these. The immunoSEQ output contained only junctional sequences without quality scores, so filtering could not match that applied to full-length reads. Sequences were annotated with PyIR, a Python wrapper for IgBLAST v1.9, using IMGT germline references to assign V/J genes and CDR3. Reads were removed for weak V/J assignments (E-value above 1e-6), missing CDR3, stop codons, out-of-frame junctions, or ambiguous translated residues. V3J clonotypes were defined as sequences sharing an identical inferred V gene, J gene, and CDR3 amino acid sequence. Percentage overlap between repertoires was calculated by dividing the number of shared unique clonotypes by the size of the smaller repertoire. RTK rarefaction, the Chao1 estimator, and Recon v2.1 estimates of unobserved clonotypes were used to assess repertoire richness. OLGA was used to compute generation probabilities for all TCRbeta clonotypes that the gDNA method yielded from a handful of donors. The immuneACCESS repertoire file appears here via TCRdb, limited to in-frame rearrangements. These files lack a portion of the clones; in checked studies, under half of the deficit traces to unresolved V genes, and the cause of the others is not known. V and J calls and clone size are as listed in that table; D and trimming were resolved from the DNA. The sample contains about 2.3 million clones, roughly 90% of them found a single time. 0.3% to 0.45% of the sample comes from the top ten.

Sequencing input: naive CD4+ T cells from PBMCs. According to the study, the label for this sample's cell subset or site signals: CD45RA+ positively selected. This receptor was obtained from a man younger than 30 in good health. Some clones in this sample may be carry-over from other donors' samples. The receptor chain draws on TRBV27 and TRBJ2-1, with TRBD2 identical over 7 junction bases. The CDR3 region reads CASSLSPSSSGLSSYNEQFF. The base sequence is TGTGCCAGCAGTTTAAGCCCATCCTCTAGCGGCCTCAGCTCCTACAATGAGCAGTTCTTC.